This TCR beta chain comes out of a study of T-cell memory formation after mild COVID-19. The CDR3 is made up of 14 amino acids. V was pared by 3 bases and J by 7 bases, with 15 bases between. TCRdb ran MiXCR on the 5' RACE reads and lists one entry per CDR3 protein. The table lists around 340,000 distinct CDR3 sequences, more than 20% of them singletons. The sequenced material came from PBMCs or a T cell subset sorted from them (not recorded which). The rearrangement joins TRBV12-3 or TRBV12-4 to TRBJ2-5; D ambiguous. This receptor was identified in an adult woman who had mild COVID-19 (a few samples of this study predate the infection). Cell type and time point are not known. In DNA, the CDR3 is TGTGCCAGCAGTTTGGGAACCGGCCGACCGACCCAGTACTTC. It codes for CASSLGTGRPTQYF.